This paragraph reports one T cell receptor (beta chain). What it recognizes is unknown. Produced via immunoSEQ multiplex PCR; TCRdb's table is partial and in-frame only. The sample yields 49,000 or so clones, around 76% seen once. The sample comes from a study of radiotherapy plus CTLA-4 blockade in lung cancer. Whole-study results and caveats: Researchers report tumor-derived TCR clones expanding in blood after radiotherapy plus ipilimumab.

V lost 1 base to trimming and J lost 0 bases, with 10 bases between them. CDR1 is MNHNS, CDR2 SASEGT, per germline. This CDR3 has 17 amino acids. The chain employs TRBV6-1 and TRBJ1-6; D gene ambiguous. This clonotype originated in a human donor with non-small cell lung cancer who had stable disease on radiotherapy plus ipilimumab. Sequencing used peripheral blood, obtained from a patient treated with radiotherapy plus ipilimumab. As DNA, the CDR3 is TGTGCCAGCAGTGAAGACAGCCTGAGCTCCTATAATTCACCCCTCCACTTT. Translating gives CASSEDSLSSYNSPLHF.